The entry below describes one T cell receptor (beta chain). The data are from a study of blood T cell repertoires in COVID-19. Overall study: Nucleic acid was either cDNA or gDNA, and it came from T cells, B-cell-depleted T cells, or PBMCs.

Germline loops: CDR1 MDHEN, CDR2 SYDVKM. This CDR3 is built from 15 residues. Trimming left V 8 bases short and J 7 bases short, with 21 bases between. As originally analysed: Reference gene primer amplification gave estimated nucleated cell counts. Produced via immunoSEQ multiplex PCR; TCRdb's table is partial and in-frame only. That table supplies the V and J calls and clone size; D and trimming were determined from the DNA. The profile shows 200,000 to 300,000 clones, more than 70% of them singletons. Participants came from around 25 US areas, aged roughly 18 to 100 years. Cohort placement rested on clinical history that participants reported themselves.

Specimen: PBMCs or T cells enriched from blood (not recorded which). The sequence came from a woman between 40 and 50 years old with acute COVID-19. V usage is TRBV28 and J usage is TRBJ1-5; D may be TRBD1 (5 bases). This CDR3 reads CASCPQGRVRQPQHF. The DNA of the CDR3 is TGTGCCAGCTGCCCTCAAGGCAGGGTAAGACAGCCCCAGCATTTT.